The rows below give T cell receptor beta chains drawn from one sample of a study of Ad26.COV2.S vaccination and SARS-CoV-2 variants. Some clones are missing from TCRdb's copy, which holds only in-frame ones; the method was immunoSEQ multiplex PCR. The sample records approximately 360,000 clones, 80% to 90% being singletons. The sequencing used peripheral blood, collected in a trial of Ad26.COV2.S vaccine versus placebo. These TCRs come from a person between 18 and 65 years old who received the Ad26.COV2.S COVID-19 vaccine or a placebo. The conserved cysteine and the conserved F or W are not part of the CDR3 here. Fields, in order: V gene, J gene, clone size, CDR3 protein. Clone sizes are given selectively: once, few, many, or a class where the clone is expanded.

>TRBV18|TRBJ1-3|NA
ASSRQESGNTIY
>TRBV6-4|TRBJ2-1|NA
ASSDEAGSYNEQF
>TRBV6-2/TRBV6-3|TRBJ2-7|NA
ASSWIGTGAYEQY
>TRBV5-1|TRBJ2-1|NA
ASSFTGVNEQF
>TRBV27|TRBJ2-7|NA
ASGMGQAAYEQY
>TRBV12-3/TRBV12-4|TRBJ1-2|NA
ASSLGPSYGYT
>TRBV9|TRBJ1-2|few
ASSVLRGHGYT
>TRBV7-9|TRBJ2-7|NA
ASSLSGTSGSLSEQY
>TRBV11-2|TRBJ2-2|NA
ASRSLGSRELF
>TRBV20-1|TRBJ1-1|NA
SASESDSNRWFTEAF
>TRBV11-2|TRBJ2-2|few
ASSFAGGGTGELF
>TRBV7-2|TRBJ1-2|NA
ASSLDRVDYGYT
>TRBV3-1/TRBV3-2|TRBJ1-4|NA
ASSPGDGFGEKLF
>TRBV6-5|TRBJ2-7|NA
ASSYSNRGNPGEQY
>TRBV7-3|TRBJ2-7|many
ASSSQARYEQY
>TRBV5-6|TRBJ2-5|NA
ASSFLAGGQETQY
>TRBV7-9|TRBJ2-5|NA
AWEVKKGTQY
>TRBV9|TRBJ2-5|NA
ASSVAGSGGRETQY
>TRBV15|TRBJ1-5|NA
ATSRDGSQPQH
>TRBV18|TRBJ1-1|NA
ASSPPSRGGTEAF
>TRBV3-1/TRBV3-2|TRBJ2-7|NA
ASSQDKLRGSYEQY
>TRBV10-3|TRBJ2-1|once
AISDPSGLAGDNEQF
>TRBV27|TRBJ2-7|NA
ASSAPRQGASYEQY
>TRBV13|TRBJ2-3|NA
ASSSIFGSGSTDTQY
>TRBV5-1|TRBJ2-7|NA
ASSLPPSADSYEQY
>TRBV27|TRBJ2-1|NA
ASSLRDSGEDEQF
>TRBV19|TRBJ2-3|NA
ASTVADTQY
>TRBV10-2|TRBJ1-3|NA
ASSWTGAGNTIY
>TRBV6-5|TRBJ1-4|few
ASSIYLEKLF
>TRBV5-8|TRBJ2-3|NA
ASSPLAGSYTDTQY
>TRBV4-1|TRBJ1-1|NA
ASSPFDRGLNTEAF
>TRBV7-2|TRBJ2-5|NA
ASSSQWIAEETQY
>TRBV5-4|TRBJ2-4|NA
ASSFGRLAKNIQY
>TRBV30|TRBJ1-2|NA
AWRSPGGLEGYT
>TRBV27|TRBJ2-3|NA
ASSPMGLAGFQIGTDTQY
>TRBV19|TRBJ1-5|NA
ASSLRGAQAQH
>TRBV2|TRBJ2-5|NA
ASTGAGAQETQY
>TRBV27|TRBJ1-3|NA
ASSLSGGFGNTIY
>TRBV20-1|TRBJ2-2|NA
SASGLAAGELF
>TRBV2|TRBJ1-2|NA
ASSDGYYGYT
>TRBV11-2|TRBJ1-2|NA
ASSPGTENYGYT
>TRBV28|TRBJ2-2|NA
ASSQRNTGELF